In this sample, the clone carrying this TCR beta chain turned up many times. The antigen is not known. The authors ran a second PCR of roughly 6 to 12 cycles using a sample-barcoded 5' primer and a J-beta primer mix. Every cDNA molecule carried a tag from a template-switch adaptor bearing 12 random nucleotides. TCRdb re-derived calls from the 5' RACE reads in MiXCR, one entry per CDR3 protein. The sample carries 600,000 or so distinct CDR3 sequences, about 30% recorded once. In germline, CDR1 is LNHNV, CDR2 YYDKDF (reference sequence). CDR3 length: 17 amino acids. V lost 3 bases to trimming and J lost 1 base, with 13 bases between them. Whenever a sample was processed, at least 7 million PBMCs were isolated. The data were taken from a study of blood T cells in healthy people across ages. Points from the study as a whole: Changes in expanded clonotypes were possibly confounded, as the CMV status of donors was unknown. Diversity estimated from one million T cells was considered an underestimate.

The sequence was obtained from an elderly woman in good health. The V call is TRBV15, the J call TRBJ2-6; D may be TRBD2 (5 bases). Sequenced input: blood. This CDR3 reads CATSSAGISSGANVLTF. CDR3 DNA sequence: TGTGCCACCAGCAGCGCCGGGATATCATCTGGGGCCAACGTCCTGACTTTC.